This TCR beta chain was retrieved from a study of immune evolution from preneoplasia to lung adenocarcinoma. About the research overall: HLA loss of heterozygosity: over 5.5% AIS, approximately 15% MIA, around 35% ADC, none AAH. Study conclusions and caveats: Later-stage lesions seemingly showed higher T cell density and diversity than normal lung.

Only in-frame clones appear in the TCRdb table, and some are missing; sequencing was by immunoSEQ multiplex PCR. The sample holds several thousand clones, 76% seen once. H&E slides confirmed each diagnosis, reviewed by two pathologists independently. Concerning this clone itself: Its antigen is still unknown.

The CDR3 totals 14 residues. V lost 2 bases and J lost 3; bases outside the gene matches: 2. Germline lookup yields CDR1 SGDLS and CDR2 YYNGEE. The genes are TRBV9 and TRBJ2-7, with 10 bases aligning to TRBD2. The clonotype was recovered from a person aged 55-79 years with lung adenocarcinoma. Input material: FFPE lung adenocarcinoma in situ tissue. CDR3 protein: CASSVGLASYEQYF. The CDR3, as DNA: TGTGCCAGCAGCGTGGGACTAGCGAGCTACGAGCAGTACTTC.